These T cell receptor beta chains were read from a single sample in a study of shared clonotypes between healthy human individuals. Produced via immunoSEQ multiplex PCR; TCRdb's table is partial and in-frame only. Of about 2 million clones detected, around 96% appear once; the ten largest clones hold roughly 1.1%. Sequences were obtained from naive CD8+ T cells sorted from blood. The receptors stem from a man aged 18 to 29 in good health. Both conserved end residues are part of each CDR3. The order of the fields is clone size, J gene, V gene, D gene, CDR3 protein, CDR3 DNA. The D gene is left open where the match is weak. Rows may omit the clone size; those that give it use once, few, many or a size class.

abundance: NA
j_gene: TRBJ1-2
v_gene: TRBV5-6
d_gene: NA
CDR3aa: CASSLGPDPQGYTF
CDR3nt: TGTGCCAGCAGCCTAGGACCCGACCCCCAGGGCTACACCTTC

abundance: NA
j_gene: TRBJ2-5
v_gene: TRBV14
d_gene: TRBD1
CDR3aa: CASSPWDSQETQYF
CDR3nt: TGTGCCAGCAGCCCCTGGGACAGCCAAGAGACCCAGTACTTC

abundance: NA
j_gene: TRBJ2-5
v_gene: TRBV11-2
d_gene: TRBD2
CDR3aa: CASSLTGGVSWETQYF
CDR3nt: TGTGCCAGCAGCCTCACTGGGGGGGTGAGCTGGGAGACCCAGTACTTC

abundance: NA
j_gene: TRBJ2-5
v_gene: TRBV19
d_gene: TRBD2
CDR3aa: CASSPGTSGRETQYF
CDR3nt: TGTGCCAGTAGTCCAGGGACTAGCGGGAGGGAGACCCAGTACTTC

abundance: NA
j_gene: TRBJ1-1
v_gene: TRBV2
d_gene: NA
CDR3aa: CASSEFEVGTEAFF
CDR3nt: TGTGCCAGCAGTGAATTTGAAGTGGGGACTGAAGCTTTCTTT

abundance: NA
j_gene: TRBJ2-1
v_gene: TRBV6-6
d_gene: TRBD2
CDR3aa: CASSYLPSGRSDEQFF
CDR3nt: TGTGCCAGCAGTTACTTGCCTAGCGGGAGATCAGATGAGCAGTTCTTC

abundance: NA
j_gene: TRBJ2-7
v_gene: TRBV6-1
d_gene: NA
CDR3aa: CASGEGLFYEQYF
CDR3nt: TGTGCCAGCGGGGAAGGACTTTTCTACGAGCAGTACTTC

abundance: NA
j_gene: TRBJ2-5
v_gene: TRBV6-4
d_gene: NA
CDR3aa: CASSDWTKETQYF
CDR3nt: TGTGCCAGCAGTGACTGGACTAAAGAGACCCAGTACTTC

abundance: NA
j_gene: TRBJ2-3
v_gene: TRBV7-9
d_gene: NA
CDR3aa: CASSLQGQDTQYF
CDR3nt: TGTGCCAGCAGCTTACAGGGCCAAGATACGCAGTATTTT

abundance: NA
j_gene: TRBJ2-1
v_gene: TRBV7-9
d_gene: TRBD2
CDR3aa: CASSPSGPRDEQFF
CDR3nt: TGTGCCAGCAGCCCTAGCGGCCCAAGGGATGAGCAGTTCTTC

abundance: NA
j_gene: TRBJ2-7
v_gene: TRBV4-2
d_gene: TRBD2
CDR3aa: CASSRDSGGIGEQYF
CDR3nt: TGTGCCAGCAGCCGAGATAGCGGGGGAATAGGCGAGCAGTACTTC

abundance: once
j_gene: TRBJ2-7
v_gene: TRBV5-4
d_gene: TRBD1
CDR3aa: CASSSGDRAYEQYF
CDR3nt: TGTGCCAGCAGCTCGGGGGACAGGGCCTACGAGCAGTACTTC

abundance: NA
j_gene: TRBJ2-7
v_gene: TRBV4-3
d_gene: NA
CDR3aa: CASSQDPRAEQYF
CDR3nt: TGCGCCAGCAGCCAAGATCCCAGGGCCGAGCAGTACTTC

abundance: NA
j_gene: TRBJ2-5
v_gene: TRBV5-6
d_gene: NA
CDR3aa: CASSLSGWEETQYF
CDR3nt: TGTGCCAGCAGCTTGAGCGGATGGGAGGAGACCCAGTACTTC

abundance: NA
j_gene: TRBJ1-1
v_gene: TRBV28
d_gene: NA
CDR3aa: CASSLNGGFDTEAFF
CDR3nt: TGTGCCAGCAGTTTAAACGGGGGGTTCGACACTGAAGCTTTCTTT

abundance: once
j_gene: TRBJ2-1
v_gene: TRBV2
d_gene: TRBD2
CDR3aa: CAIPGLAGPNEQFF
CDR3nt: TGTGCCATCCCGGGACTAGCGGGGCCTAATGAGCAGTTCTTC

abundance: NA
j_gene: TRBJ2-3
v_gene: TRBV7-3
d_gene: TRBD2
CDR3aa: CASSLTSGGTDTQYF
CDR3nt: TGTGCCAGCAGCCTTACTAGCGGAGGCACAGATACGCAGTATTTT

abundance: NA
j_gene: TRBJ1-2
v_gene: TRBV2
d_gene: TRBD1
CDR3aa: CASTGTAFYGYTF
CDR3nt: TGTGCCAGCACCGGGACAGCTTTCTATGGCTACACCTTC

abundance: once
j_gene: TRBJ2-5
v_gene: TRBV11-2
d_gene: NA
CDR3aa: CASRQAQETQYF
CDR3nt: TGTGCCAGCCGACAGGCCCAAGAGACCCAGTACTTC

abundance: NA
j_gene: TRBJ1-2
v_gene: TRBV9
d_gene: TRBD1
CDR3aa: CASTEQGADYGYTF
CDR3nt: TGTGCCAGCACCGAACAGGGGGCTGACTATGGCTACACCTTC

abundance: NA
j_gene: TRBJ2-7
v_gene: TRBV4-1
d_gene: TRBD2
CDR3aa: CASSQDPLAAYEQYF
CDR3nt: TGCGCCAGCAGCCAAGATCCCCTAGCGGCCTACGAGCAGTACTTC

abundance: few
j_gene: TRBJ1-1
v_gene: TRBV28
d_gene: NA
CDR3aa: CASSLHTEAFF
CDR3nt: TGTGCCAGCAGTTTACACACTGAAGCTTTCTTT

abundance: once
j_gene: TRBJ2-1
v_gene: TRBV10-1
d_gene: TRBD2
CDR3aa: CASSEPVGTSGFNEQFF
CDR3nt: TGCGCCAGCAGTGAGCCGGTAGGGACTAGCGGATTCAATGAGCAGTTCTTC

abundance: NA
j_gene: TRBJ2-5
v_gene: TRBV30
d_gene: TRBD1
CDR3aa: CAWSRQGLETQYF
CDR3nt: TGTGCCTGGAGTAGACAGGGATTGGAGACCCAGTACTTC

abundance: NA
j_gene: TRBJ2-1
v_gene: TRBV11-3
d_gene: TRBD1
CDR3aa: CASSSGTGDNEQFF
CDR3nt: TGTGCCAGCAGCTCCGGGACAGGGGATAATGAGCAGTTCTTC

abundance: NA
j_gene: TRBJ1-2
v_gene: TRBV29-1
d_gene: NA
CDR3aa: CSVSGLNYGYTF
CDR3nt: TGCAGCGTTTCCGGACTGAACTATGGCTACACCTTC

abundance: NA
j_gene: TRBJ2-7
v_gene: TRBV19
d_gene: NA
CDR3aa: CASSLSGPSSYEQYF
CDR3nt: TGTGCCAGTAGCCTGAGCGGGCCTAGCTCCTACGAGCAGTACTTC

abundance: NA
j_gene: TRBJ1-1
v_gene: TRBV4-1
d_gene: TRBD1
CDR3aa: CASSHGQGGLNTEAFF
CDR3nt: TGCGCCAGCAGCCACGGACAGGGGGGACTGAACACTGAAGCTTTCTTT